Below, 3 T cell receptor beta chains from the same sample are listed, as sequenced in a study of blood T cell repertoires in COVID-19. Using immunoSEQ multiplex PCR, the repertoire was profiled, and TCRdb retains in-frame clones only, with some absent. Here the sample spans a few hundred thousand clones, 82% being singletons. The sequenced material came from peripheral blood. These receptors were collected from a woman of 80 years or more with acute or convalescent COVID-19.

The chain recombines TRBV7-3 with TRBJ2-1; 13 positions agree with TRBD2. V trimming: 2 bases; J trimming: 8 bases; junction bases outside the gene matches: 6. The length of the CDR3 is 16 residues. Germline CDR1 is SGHTA and CDR2 is FQGTGA. The CDR3 DNA follows: TGTGCCAGCAGCTTAGAACTAGCGGGGGGGCGATATGAGCAGTTCTTC. Protein product: CASSLELAGGRYEQFF.

V usage is TRBV28 and J usage is TRBJ2-3, with D perhaps TRBD2 (5 bases). Germline V lookup: CDR1 MDHEN, CDR2 SYDVKM. The CDR3 length is 15 residues. The ends were cut back, 5 bases at V and 1 base at J, with 13 bases in the middle. The CDR3 bases are TGTGCCAGCAGTCCCTTGGGGAGCCGCACAGATACGCAGTATTTT. This gives the protein CASSPLGSRTDTQYF.

The chain links TRBV5-1 to TRBJ1-3; 8 positions agree with TRBD1. Germline lookup yields CDR1 SGHRS and CDR2 YFSETQ. The CDR3 is 14 residues long. J gave up 4 bases and V 0 bases, and 0 bases lay outside the gene matches. CDR3 sequence (DNA): TGCGCCAGCAGCTTGGGGACAGGGGGAAACACCATATATTTT. It yields the protein CASSLGTGGNTIYF.